This T cell receptor (beta chain) was documented in a study of control samples from healthy donors and cancer patients. Only in-frame clones appear in the TCRdb table, and some are missing; sequencing was by immunoSEQ multiplex PCR. The profile shows approximately 89,000 clones, around nine tenths of them singletons. The specimen sequenced was blood. The clonotype comes from a man aged 25 to 40 in good health.

The CDR3 spells CASSLWGTPSYEQYV. CDR3 bases: TGTGCCAGCAGCTTATGGGGAACCCCTTCCTACGAGCAGTACGTC. The chain joins TRBV5-6 to TRBJ2-7; D not resolved. This CDR3 contains 15 residues. Germline CDR1 and CDR2: SGHDT and YYEEEE. V lost 2 bases to trimming and J lost 1 base, with 13 bases between them.